This section outlines one TCR beta chain sequence together with its context. Its cognate antigen is unknown. CDR1 and CDR2 from the germline V gene are SGHRS and YFSETQ. The CDR3 contains 13 residues. V dropped 1 base and J dropped 4 bases, with 8 bases sitting between them. These data come from a study of CD8+ T cells in alopecia areata. Looking at the study overall: Patients received oral tofacitinib, 5 to 10 mg twice daily, for moderate-to-severe alopecia areata. The tofacitinib course ran for 6 to 18 months and was followed by 6 months off drug. General study results and limits: Administration of tofacitinib significantly diminished scalp clonality and expanded CD8+ clones within the top 100. During tofacitinib treatment, many expanded lesional clones remained in scalp and blood.

After isolation, RNA underwent reverse transcription to generate cDNA as the sequencing template. Sequencing was performed with immunoSEQ multiplex PCR; in TCRdb, only in-frame clones are kept and a portion is missing. Among some 130,000 clones listed, roughly 50% were seen once. Treatment in this sample: oral pan-JAK inhibitor, 5-10 mg twice daily. The sample here was CD8+ T cells sorted from blood, taken at week 4, from a patient treated with tofacitinib. This chain connects TRBV5-1 to TRBJ1-1; D may be TRBD1 (5 bases). The TCR sequence derives from a human donor with alopecia areata. The CDR3: CASSLTDSTEAFF. CDR3 sequence (DNA): TGCGCCAGCAGCTTGACTGACAGCACTGAAGCTTTCTTT.